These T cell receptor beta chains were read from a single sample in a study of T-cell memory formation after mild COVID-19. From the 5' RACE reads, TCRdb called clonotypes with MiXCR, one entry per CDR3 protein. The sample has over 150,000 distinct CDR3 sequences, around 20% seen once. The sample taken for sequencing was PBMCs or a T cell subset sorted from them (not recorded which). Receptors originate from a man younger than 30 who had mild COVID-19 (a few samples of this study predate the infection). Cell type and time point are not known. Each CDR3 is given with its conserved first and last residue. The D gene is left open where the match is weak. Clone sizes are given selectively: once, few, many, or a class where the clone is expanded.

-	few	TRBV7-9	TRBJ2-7	CASTSAGGPLYEQYF	TGTGCCAGCACCTCTGCTGGGGGACCTCTGTACGAGCAGTACTTC
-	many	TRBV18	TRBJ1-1	CASSPLEGLNTEAFF	TGTGCCAGCTCACCCCTTGAGGGCCTGAACACTGAAGCTTTCTTT
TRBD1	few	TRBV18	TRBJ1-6	CASSPRQGSVGESLHF	TGTGCCAGCTCACCCCGACAGGGCTCAGTTGGAGAATCCCTCCACTTT
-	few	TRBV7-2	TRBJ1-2	CASSSASGSNYGYTF	TGTGCCAGCAGCTCCGCCTCCGGCAGCAACTATGGCTACACCTTC
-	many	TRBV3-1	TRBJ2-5	CASSLDGRRETQYF	TGTGCCAGCAGCCTCGATGGTAGGAGGGAGACCCAGTACTTC
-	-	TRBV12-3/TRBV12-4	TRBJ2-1	CASTEANEQFF	TGTGCCAGCACTGAGGCCAATGAGCAGTTCTTC
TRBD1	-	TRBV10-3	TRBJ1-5	CAISPRWGQGSQPQHF	TGTGCCATCAGCCCGCGGTGGGGACAGGGCAGCCAGCCCCAGCATTTT
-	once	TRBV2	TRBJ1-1	CASTSYAGAFF	TGTGCCAGCACCTCATACGCTGGAGCTTTCTTT
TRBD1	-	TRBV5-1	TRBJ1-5	CASSPGQGASNQPQHF	TGCGCCAGCAGCCCGGGACAGGGGGCTAGCAATCAGCCCCAGCATTTT
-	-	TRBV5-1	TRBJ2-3	CASSEGVPDTQYF	TGCGCCAGCAGCGAAGGGGTGCCAGATACGCAGTATTTT
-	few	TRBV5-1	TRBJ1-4	CASRISDEKLFF	TGCGCCAGCAGGATCAGTGATGAAAAACTGTTTTTT
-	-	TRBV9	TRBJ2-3	CASSVAAPRTDTQYF	TGTGCCAGCAGCGTAGCGGCTCCCCGAACAGATACGCAGTATTTT
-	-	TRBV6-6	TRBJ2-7	CATQDYEQYF	TGTGCCACCCAAGATTACGAGCAGTACTTC
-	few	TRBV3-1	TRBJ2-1	CASSQDYNEQFF	TGTGCCAGCAGCCAAGACTACAATGAGCAGTTCTTC
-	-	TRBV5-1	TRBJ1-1	CASSLGNRVLAREAFF	TGCGCCAGCAGCTTGGGGAATCGGGTCCTAGCGCGTGAAGCTTTCTTT
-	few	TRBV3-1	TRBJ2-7	CASSQGRGGGYYEQYF	TGTGCCAGCAGCCAAGGTCGGGGTGGGGGCTACTACGAGCAGTACTTC
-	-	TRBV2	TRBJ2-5	CTSNGPNGETQYF	TGTACCAGCAATGGGCCGAACGGAGAGACCCAGTACTTC
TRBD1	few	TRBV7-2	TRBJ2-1	CASSLGTGFYNEQFF	TGTGCCAGCAGCTTAGGGACAGGGTTCTACAATGAGCAGTTCTTC
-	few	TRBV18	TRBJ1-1	CASSPPSRADTEAFF	TGTGCCAGCTCACCACCTTCACGGGCCGACACTGAAGCTTTCTTT
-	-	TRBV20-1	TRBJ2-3	CSAALQTDTQYF	TGCAGTGCCGCCTTACAAACAGATACGCAGTATTTT
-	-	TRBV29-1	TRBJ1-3	CSVEVSVSGNTIYF	TGCAGCGTTGAAGTATCAGTCTCTGGAAACACCATATATTTT
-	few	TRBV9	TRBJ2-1	CASSGDGYSYNEQFF	TGTGCCAGCAGCGGAGACGGGTACTCCTACAATGAGCAGTTCTTC
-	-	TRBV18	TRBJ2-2	CASSPRAGNTGELFF	TGTGCCAGCTCCCCCCGAGCGGGGAACACCGGGGAGCTGTTTTTT
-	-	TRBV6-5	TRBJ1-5	CASSLNRARGKPQHF	TGTGCCAGCAGTTTAAACAGGGCGAGGGGGAAGCCCCAGCATTTT
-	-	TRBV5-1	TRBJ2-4	CASGESDPAKNIQYF	TGCGCCAGCGGGGAAAGTGATCCGGCCAAAAACATTCAGTACTTC
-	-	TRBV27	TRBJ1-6	CASSSDKGDYNSPLHF	TGTGCCAGCAGTTCGGATAAAGGGGACTATAATTCACCCCTCCACTTT
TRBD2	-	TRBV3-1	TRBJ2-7	CASSRRLAGHTYEQYF	TGTGCCAGCAGCCGCCGACTAGCGGGTCATACCTACGAGCAGTACTTC
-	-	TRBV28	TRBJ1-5	CASSLDGRAQHF	TGTGCCAGCAGCCTCGATGGGAGGGCCCAGCATTTT
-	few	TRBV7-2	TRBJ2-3	CASSLWSSIADTQYF	TGTGCCAGCAGCTTATGGTCTAGCATCGCGGATACGCAGTATTTT
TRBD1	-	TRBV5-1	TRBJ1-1	CASSDDRVGAFF	TGCGCCAGCAGCGACGACAGGGTGGGAGCTTTCTTT
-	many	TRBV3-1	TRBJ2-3	CASSQGRTQYF	TGTGCCAGCAGCCAAGGACGTACGCAGTATTTT
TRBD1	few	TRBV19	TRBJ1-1	CASSIARTGATEAFF	TGTGCCAGTAGTATAGCCAGGACAGGGGCCACTGAAGCTTTCTTT
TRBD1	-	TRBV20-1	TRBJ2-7	CSAGGGTGRPIYEQYF	TGCAGTGCTGGGGGAGGGACAGGGAGGCCCATTTACGAGCAGTACTTC
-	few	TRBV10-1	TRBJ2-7	CASSEFRGEQYF	TGCGCCAGCAGTGAATTCCGGGGGGAGCAGTACTTC
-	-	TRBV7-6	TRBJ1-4	CASSLSGETYASKLFF	TGTGCCAGCAGCTTATCCGGGGAAACGTACGCGAGCAAACTGTTTTTT
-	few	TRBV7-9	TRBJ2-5	CASSFNRPGQYF	TGTGCCAGCAGCTTTAACAGACCCGGCCAGTACTTC
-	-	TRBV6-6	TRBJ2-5	CASRQTETQYF	TGTGCCAGCAGACAAACGGAGACCCAGTACTTC
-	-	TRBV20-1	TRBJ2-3	CSARRANTDTQYF	TGCAGTGCCAGACGCGCAAACACAGATACGCAGTATTTT
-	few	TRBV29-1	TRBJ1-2	CSVGIQNGYTF	TGCAGCGTTGGAATTCAAAATGGCTACACCTTC
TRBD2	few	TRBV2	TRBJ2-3	CASGGEYTDTQYF	TGTGCCAGTGGGGGGGAATACACAGATACGCAGTATTTT
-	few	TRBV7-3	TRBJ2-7	CASSLGNEQYF	TGTGCCAGCAGCTTGGGAAACGAGCAGTACTTC
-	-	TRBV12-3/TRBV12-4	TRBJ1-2	CASSLARARGYGYTF	TGTGCCAGCAGTTTGGCCAGGGCGCGTGGCTATGGCTACACCTTC
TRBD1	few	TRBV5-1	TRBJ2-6	CASSAGGFGANVLTF	TGCGCCAGCAGTGCAGGGGGCTTCGGGGCCAACGTCCTGACTTTC
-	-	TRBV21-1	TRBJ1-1	CASGRKAEAFF	TGTGCCAGCGGGAGAAAGGCGGAAGCTTTCTTT
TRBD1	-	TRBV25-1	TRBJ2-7	CASSEYSPGTGGDEQYF	TGTGCCAGCAGTGAATACTCCCCCGGGACAGGGGGCGACGAGCAGTACTTC
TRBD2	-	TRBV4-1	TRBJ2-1	CASSHVAGDNEQFF	TGCGCCAGCAGCCACGTAGCGGGAGACAATGAGCAGTTCTTC
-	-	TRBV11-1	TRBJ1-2	CASSLEILGSGYTF	TGTGCCAGCAGCCTTGAAATATTGGGGTCTGGCTACACCTTC
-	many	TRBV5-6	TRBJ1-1	CASSRRGPDTEAFF	TGTGCCAGCAGCCGCCGGGGGCCGGACACTGAAGCTTTCTTT
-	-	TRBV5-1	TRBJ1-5	CASSLAGRADQPQHF	TGCGCCAGCAGCTTGGCGGGCAGGGCGGATCAGCCCCAGCATTTT
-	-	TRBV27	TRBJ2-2	CASQPTVRGTGELFF	TGTGCCAGCCAGCCAACAGTCAGGGGTACCGGGGAGCTGTTTTTT
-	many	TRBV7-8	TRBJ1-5	CASSLRRVDQPQHF	TGTGCCAGCAGCTTAAGGAGGGTGGATCAGCCCCAGCATTTT
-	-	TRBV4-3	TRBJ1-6	CASSQDLGTARPPLHF	TGCGCCAGCAGCCAAGATCTGGGGACTGCGCGGCCGCCCCTCCACTTT
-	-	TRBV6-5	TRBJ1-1	CASTRGGADTEAFF	TGTGCCAGCACCAGGGGCGGGGCGGACACTGAAGCTTTCTTT
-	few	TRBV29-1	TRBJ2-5	CSVAGSEETQYF	TGCAGCGTTGCTGGGTCGGAAGAGACCCAGTACTTC
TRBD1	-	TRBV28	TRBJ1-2	CASSLPLDGTGVSRGYGYTF	TGTGCCAGCAGTTTACCCCTCGACGGGACAGGGGTGAGCCGGGGCTATGGCTACACCTTC